Following are 3 T cell receptor beta chains from one sample sequenced in a study of lymphopenia after photon versus proton radiotherapy. TCRdb's table, derived via immunoSEQ multiplex PCR, lists solely in-frame clones and lacks some. The repertoire holds approximately 25,000 clones, with roughly 90% as singletons. The specimen was peripheral blood, collected from a patient treated with photon-based radiotherapy. The receptors here all came from a man in his fifties or sixties with gastric cancer.

V and J are TRBV5-1 and TRBJ2-3, with D maybe TRBD2 (7 bases). Germline CDR1 and CDR2: SGHRS and YFSETQ. The V gene lost 3 bases and the J gene lost 8 bases, with 25 bases spanning the gap. This CDR3 contains 17 residues. CDR3: CASSSIGGASSPITQYF. CDR3 DNA sequence: TGCGCCAGCAGCTCCATAGGGGGGGCGTCTAGCCCGATTACGCAGTATTTT.

This CDR3 reads CASGPPGIGAGELFF. The CDR3 nucleotides read TGTGCTAGTGGGCCCCCAGGGATCGGCGCCGGGGAGCTGTTTTTT. The chain employs TRBV12-5 and TRBJ2-2; D may be TRBD1 (5 bases). Germline loops: CDR1 LGHNT, CDR2 FRNRAP. Trimming left V 6 bases short and J 6 bases short, with 17 bases between. The CDR3 covers 15 residues.

The chain combines TRBV19 with TRBJ2-3, with 8 positions matching TRBD2. J gave up 1 base and V 3 bases, and 3 bases lay outside the gene matches. Germline V gene lookup returns CDR1 LNHDA and CDR2 SQIVND (reference sequence). This CDR3 is built from 15 residues. CDR3 amino acids: CASSIASGRTDTQYF. In DNA form, the CDR3 reads TGTGCCAGTAGTATTGCTAGCGGGCGCACAGATACGCAGTATTTT.